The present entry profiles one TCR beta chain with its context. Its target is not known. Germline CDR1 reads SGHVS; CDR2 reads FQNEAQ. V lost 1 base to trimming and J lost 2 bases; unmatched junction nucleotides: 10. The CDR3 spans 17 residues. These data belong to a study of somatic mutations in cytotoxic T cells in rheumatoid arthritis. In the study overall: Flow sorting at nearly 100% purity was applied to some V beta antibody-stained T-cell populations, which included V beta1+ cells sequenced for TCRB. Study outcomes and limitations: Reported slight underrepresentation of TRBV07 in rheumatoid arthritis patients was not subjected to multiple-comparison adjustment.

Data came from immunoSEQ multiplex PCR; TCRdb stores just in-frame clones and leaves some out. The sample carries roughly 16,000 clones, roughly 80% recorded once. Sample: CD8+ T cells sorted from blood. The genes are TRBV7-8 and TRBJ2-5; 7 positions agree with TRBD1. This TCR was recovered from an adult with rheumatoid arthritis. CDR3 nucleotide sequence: TGTGCCAGCAGCTTAGGTTCGGGACAGCACTATCAAGAGACCCAGTACTTC. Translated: CASSLGSGQHYQETQYF.